The 9 T cell receptor beta chains below all came from one sample that was sequenced in a study of blood T cells in healthy people across ages. PCR was performed a second time for roughly 7 to 12 cycles using a sample-barcoded 5' primer and a J-beta primer mix. TCRdb re-analysed the 5' RACE reads in MiXCR, keeping a single row per CDR3 protein. The sample has 1.5 million to 2 million distinct CDR3 sequences, under 30% seen once; the top ten hold 7.7%. Sequences were obtained from blood. The receptor set was obtained from a woman aged 25 to 39 in good health.

This clonotype was detected ten times or more. This chain connects TRBV5-4 to TRBJ2-6; D might be TRBD2 (5 bases). With 5 bases removed from V and 0 bases from J, the gap between germline ends came to 9 bases. Germline CDR1 SGHNT, CDR2 YYREEE (reference sequence). The CDR3 has 15 residues. The CDR3: CASRLRDSGANVLTF. Here the CDR3 DNA reads TGTGCCAGCAGACTCCGGGACTCTGGGGCCAACGTCCTGACTTTC.

The genes are TRBV7-9 and TRBJ2-1; D call uncertain. CDR1 is SEHNR and CDR2 is FQNEAQ in the germline V gene (reference sequence). The CDR3 runs to 12 residues. The ends were cut back, 5 bases at V and 9 bases at J, with 11 bases in the middle. CDR3 region: CASSPPGTEQFF. CDR3 sequence (DNA): TGTGCCAGCAGCCCCCCCGGTACTGAGCAGTTCTTC.

This clonotype was seen more than once but under ten times. This chain links TRBV7-2 with TRBJ2-2; 9 nucleotides match TRBD1. The CDR3 has 15 residues. CDR1 and CDR2 (germline): SGHTA, FQGNSA. Trimming at V came to 5 bases and at J to 7 bases, leaving 8 bases not matched to a gene. CDR3 coding DNA: TGTGCCAGCAGCCCAAGGACAGGGGAGGGCGGGGAGCTGTTTTTT. Its translation is CASSPRTGEGGELFF.

This clonotype was counted only a few times. This rearrangement joins TRBV9 to TRBJ2-2, with 8 bases aligning to TRBD2. Germline values: CDR1 SGDLS, CDR2 YYNGEE. V dropped 0 bases and J dropped 7; count of bases not matched to a gene: 8. The CDR3 totals 16 residues. The CDR3 DNA sequence: TGTGCCAGCAGCGTAGTCGGGAGGGCCGGTCACGGGGAGCTGTTTTTT. This translates into CASSVVGRAGHGELFF.

This clonotype has more than one count but fewer than ten. V gene TRBV20-1 combines with J gene TRBJ2-1; TRBD1 matches 7 bases. This CDR3 contains 13 residues. Germline trimming cut 6 bases from V and 6 bases from J; bases unmatched to any gene: 8. Germline-derived CDR1 and CDR2 are DFQATT and SNEGSKA (reference sequence). The CDR3 loop reads CSADRVTCNEQFF. CDR3 coding DNA: TGCAGTGCCGACAGGGTGACGTGCAATGAGCAGTTCTTC.

Many counts were recorded for this clonotype. The chain links TRBV18 to TRBJ2-7; no clear D gene. Germline CDR1 and CDR2: KGHSH and LQKENI. Trimming shortened V by 4 bases and J by 2 bases, and 12 bases separated the two germline ends. The CDR3 contains 14 residues. CDR3 sequence (DNA): TGTGCCAGCTCACAACTGTCGACGCCCTACGAGCAGTACTTC. The encoded protein is CASSQLSTPYEQYF.

The J gene is TRBJ1-4, the V gene TRBV7-9, with D possibly TRBD1 on 5 matching bases. The CDR3 is made up of 14 amino acids. With 5 bases removed from V and 8 bases from J, the gap between germline ends came to 15 bases. CDR1 and CDR2 (germline): SEHNR, FQNEAQ (reference sequence). The CDR3 loop is CASSDQGIWEKLFF. CDR3 nucleotides: TGTGCCAGCAGCGACCAGGGAATCTGGGAAAAACTGTTTTTT.

This sequence joins TRBV6-2 or TRBV6-3 and TRBJ2-7, with D tentatively TRBD1 (6 bases). Trimming removed 5 bases at V and 2 bases at J, with 10 bases between. The CDR3 consists of 13 residues. Germline-derived CDR1 and CDR2 are MNHEY and SVGEGT. The CDR3 spells CASSNWGPYEQYF. In nucleotides, the CDR3 is TGTGCCAGCAGTAATTGGGGGCCCTACGAGCAGTACTTC.

The chain joins TRBV6-5 to TRBJ2-3, with 7 bases identical to TRBD2. V shed 7 bases, J shed 8 bases, and the junction held 6 bases outside the gene matches. Germline V gene data show CDR1 as MNHEY and CDR2 as SVGAGI. This CDR3 has 12 amino acids. The CDR3 nucleotides read TGTGCCAGCACCGCCCCGGGGGGTACGCAGTATTTT. Translating gives CASTAPGGTQYF.